This entry lists 9 T cell receptor beta chains sequenced from one sample in a study of molecular identifiers for immune sequencing clone quantification. TCRdb re-derived calls from the PCR reads in MiXCR, one entry per CDR3 protein. The sample has about 60,000 distinct CDR3 sequences; less than 20% are singletons. The sample consisted of naive CD8+ T cells from blood, with Jurkat cell RNA spiked in. Stated subset: FACS-sorted CD8+CD4-CCR7+CD45RA+ naive T cells. All receptors derive from a human donor in good health. Some libraries in this study had Jurkat cell RNA spiked in.

The chain recombines TRBV3-1 with TRBJ2-7; TRBD2 matches 8 bases. Germline trimming cut 6 bases from V and 3 bases from J; bases unmatched to any gene: 19. CDR1 is LGHDT and CDR2 is YNNKEL in the germline V gene (reference sequence). The CDR3 totals 18 residues. This CDR3 is CASSPPFAGGSANYEQYF. The CDR3 nucleotides read TGTGCCAGCAGTCCCCCTTTTGCGGGAGGCTCGGCCAACTACGAGCAGTACTTC.

This clonotype showed up many times. The chain joins TRBV3-1 to TRBJ1-2, with a possible D match to TRBD1 (6 bases). The germline CDR1 and CDR2 sequences are LGHDT and YNNKEL (reference sequence). The CDR3 loop spans 17 amino acids. Trimming removed 4 bases at V and 4 bases at J, with 22 bases between. CDR3 nucleotide sequence: TGTGCCAGCAGCCCCGTGTTGACCGGGGGCGCGGGCTATGGCTACACCTTC. It is translated as CASSPVLTGGAGYGYTF.

This clonotype is termed medium-sized. V and J are TRBV7-6 and TRBJ2-3; 15 bases map to TRBD2. CDR3 length equals 16 residues. CDR1 SGHVS and CDR2 FNYEAQ come from the germline V gene. The V gene end was trimmed by 4 bases and the J gene end by 4 bases; junction bases not matched to a gene: 3. The CDR3, as DNA: TGTGCCAGCAGCTCGGGACTAGCGGGAGGACCAGATACGCAGTATTTT. It is translated as CASSSGLAGGPDTQYF.

This clonotype was detected many times. The chain uses TRBV5-6 and TRBJ1-5; possible D gene TRBD1, 6 bases. CDR1 SGHDT and CDR2 YYEEEE come from the germline V gene. The CDR3 has 14 residues. V was clipped by 0 bases and J by 7 bases, with 11 bases between them. CDR3 nucleotides: TGTGCCAGCAGCTTGGCTGGGGGCGGCCAGCCCCAGCATTTT. Encoded protein: CASSLAGGGQPQHF.

This clonotype was recorded many times. The chain has TRBV19 and TRBJ2-3; 8 bases line up with TRBD2. From germline, CDR1 is LNHDA and CDR2 SQIVND (reference sequence). J lost 6 bases, V lost 5 bases, and 10 bases had no gene match. The CDR3 runs 15 residues. The CDR3: CASSLAGRWMDTQYF. The DNA for the CDR3 is TGTGCCAGTAGTTTAGCGGGACGATGGATGGATACGCAGTATTTT.

This clonotype was detected many times. The J gene is TRBJ2-1, the V gene TRBV20-1; 10 bases match TRBD2. Unmatched junction bases numbered 4, after V lost 0 bases and J lost 5 bases. Germline V gene data show CDR1 as DFQATT and CDR2 as SNEGSKA (reference sequence). This CDR3 is built from 15 residues. The CDR3 DNA reads TGCAGTGCTAGAGATCCACTAGCGGGGAACAATGAGCAGTTCTTC. Translation: CSARDPLAGNNEQFF.

The chain combines TRBV6-2 or TRBV6-3 with TRBJ1-2; no firm D call. Trimming removed 7 bases from V and 2 bases from J, with 14 bases in between. There are 14 residues in the CDR3. Germline assignment: CDR1 MNHEY and CDR2 SVGEGT. The CDR3 bases are TGTGCCAGCACCTTCTCCGCCGGGAACTATGGCTACACCTTC. It codes for CASTFSAGNYGYTF.

This clonotype was seen many times. This sequence joins TRBV7-6 and TRBJ2-3; D not resolved. CDR1 and CDR2 from the germline V gene are SGHVS and FNYEAQ. The CDR3 consists of 15 residues. The V end was cut by 5 bases, the J end by 6 bases, with 18 bases between. The CDR3 loop is CASSRRGVVEDTQYF. The CDR3, as DNA: TGTGCCAGCAGCCGCCGAGGTGTGGTCGAGGATACGCAGTATTTT.

This clonotype appeared many times. CDR3 sequence: CASSQTSGSTDTQYF. The CDR3 DNA is TGCGCCAGCAGCCAAACTAGCGGGAGCACAGATACGCAGTATTTT. The gene calls are TRBV4-1 and TRBJ2-3; TRBD2 aligns across 9 bases. Germline V CDR1 and CDR2: MGHRA, YSYEKL. The V and J ends lost 2 bases and 0 bases, in that order; junction bases with no gene match: 0. The CDR3 consists of 15 residues.